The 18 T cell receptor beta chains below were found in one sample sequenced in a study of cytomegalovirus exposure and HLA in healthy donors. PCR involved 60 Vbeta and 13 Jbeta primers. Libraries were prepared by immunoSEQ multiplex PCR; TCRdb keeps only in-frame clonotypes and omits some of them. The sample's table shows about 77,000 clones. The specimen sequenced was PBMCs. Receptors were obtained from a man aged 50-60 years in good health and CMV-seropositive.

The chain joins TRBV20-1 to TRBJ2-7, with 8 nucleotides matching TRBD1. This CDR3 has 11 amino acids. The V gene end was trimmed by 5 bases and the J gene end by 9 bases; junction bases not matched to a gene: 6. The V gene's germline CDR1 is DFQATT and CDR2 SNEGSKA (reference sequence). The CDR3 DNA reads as TGCAGTGCTTGGGGACAGGTGACGCAGTACTTC. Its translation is CSAWGQVTQYF.

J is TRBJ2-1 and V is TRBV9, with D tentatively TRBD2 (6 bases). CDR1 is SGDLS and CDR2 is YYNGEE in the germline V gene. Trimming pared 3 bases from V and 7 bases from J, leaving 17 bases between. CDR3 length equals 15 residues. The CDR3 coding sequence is TGTGCCAGCAGCGAATGGGGGACTCTAGGGAATGAGCAGTTCTTC. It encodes CASSEWGTLGNEQFF.

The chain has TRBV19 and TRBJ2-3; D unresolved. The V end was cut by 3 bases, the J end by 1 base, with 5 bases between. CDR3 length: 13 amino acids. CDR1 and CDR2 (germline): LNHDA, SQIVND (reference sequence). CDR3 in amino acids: CASSITGTDTQYF. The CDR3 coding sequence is TGTGCCAGTAGTATCACAGGCACAGATACGCAGTATTTT.

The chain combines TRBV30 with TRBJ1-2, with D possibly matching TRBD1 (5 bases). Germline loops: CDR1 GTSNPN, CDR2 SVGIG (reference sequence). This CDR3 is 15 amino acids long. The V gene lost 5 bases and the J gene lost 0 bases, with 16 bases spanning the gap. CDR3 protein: CAWAPQGYSNYGYTF. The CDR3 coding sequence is TGTGCCTGGGCACCCCAGGGATATTCTAACTATGGCTACACCTTC.

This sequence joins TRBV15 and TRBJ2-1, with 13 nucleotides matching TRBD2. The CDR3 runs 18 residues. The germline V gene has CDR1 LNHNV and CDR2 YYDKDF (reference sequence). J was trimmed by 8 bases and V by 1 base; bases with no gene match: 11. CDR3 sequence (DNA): TGTGCCACCAGCAGAGTCAGGGGGACTGGACTAGCGGGGGATGAGCAGTTCTTC. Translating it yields CATSRVRGTGLAGDEQFF.

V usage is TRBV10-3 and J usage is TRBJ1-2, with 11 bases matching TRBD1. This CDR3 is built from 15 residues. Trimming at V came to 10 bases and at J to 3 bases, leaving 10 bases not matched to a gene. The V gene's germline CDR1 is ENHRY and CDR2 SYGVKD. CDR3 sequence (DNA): TGTGCCACCCGCCCCCCGGGACAGGGGGACTATGGCTACACCTTC. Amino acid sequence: CATRPPGQGDYGYTF.

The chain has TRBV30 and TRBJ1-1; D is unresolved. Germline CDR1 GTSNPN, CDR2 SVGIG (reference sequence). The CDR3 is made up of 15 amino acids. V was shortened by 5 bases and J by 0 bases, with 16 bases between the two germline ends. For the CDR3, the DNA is TGTGCCTGGTCGCCCGGGATTCACATGAACACTGAAGCTTTCTTT. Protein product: CAWSPGIHMNTEAFF.

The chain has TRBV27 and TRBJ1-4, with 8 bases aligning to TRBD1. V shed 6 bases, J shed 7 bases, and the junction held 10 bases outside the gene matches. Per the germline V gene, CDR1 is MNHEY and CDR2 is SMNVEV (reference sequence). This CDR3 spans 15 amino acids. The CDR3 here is CASSLDGTGPEKLFF. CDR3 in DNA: TGTGCCAGCAGCCTAGACGGGACAGGACCTGAAAAACTGTTTTTT.

Written as DNA, the CDR3 is TGTGCCAGCTCACCGACAGGGGAGACTGAAGCTTTCTTT. It codes for CASSPTGETEAFF. The chain links TRBV18 to TRBJ1-1; 8 positions match TRBD1. Germline trimming cut 3 bases from V and 5 bases from J; bases unmatched to any gene: 2. Per the germline V gene, CDR1 is KGHSH and CDR2 is LQKENI. CDR3 length: 13 amino acids.

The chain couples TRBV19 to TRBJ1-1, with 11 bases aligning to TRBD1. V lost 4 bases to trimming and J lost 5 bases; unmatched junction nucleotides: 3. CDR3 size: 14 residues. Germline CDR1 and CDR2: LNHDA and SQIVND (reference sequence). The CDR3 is CASSRGQGGTEAFF. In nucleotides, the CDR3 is TGTGCCAGTAGTAGGGGACAGGGGGGAACTGAAGCTTTCTTT.

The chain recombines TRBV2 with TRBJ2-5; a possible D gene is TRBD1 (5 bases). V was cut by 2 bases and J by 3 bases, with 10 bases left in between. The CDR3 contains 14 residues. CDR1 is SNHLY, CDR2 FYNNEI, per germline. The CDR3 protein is CASSERGREETQYF. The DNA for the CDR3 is TGTGCCAGCAGTGAACGAGGCAGGGAAGAGACCCAGTACTTC.

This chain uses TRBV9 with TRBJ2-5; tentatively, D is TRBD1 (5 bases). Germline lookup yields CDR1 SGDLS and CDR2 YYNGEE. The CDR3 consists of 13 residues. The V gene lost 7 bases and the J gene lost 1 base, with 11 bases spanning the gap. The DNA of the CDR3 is TGTGCCAGCGGCCGGACATCCCAAGAGACCCAGTACTTC. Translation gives CASGRTSQETQYF. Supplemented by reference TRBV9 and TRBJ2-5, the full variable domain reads DSGVTQTPKHLITATGQRVTLRCSPRSGDLSVYWYQQSLDQGLQFLIQYYNGEERAKGNILERFSAQQFPDLHSELNLSSLELGDSALYFCASGRTSQETQYFGPGTRLLVL.

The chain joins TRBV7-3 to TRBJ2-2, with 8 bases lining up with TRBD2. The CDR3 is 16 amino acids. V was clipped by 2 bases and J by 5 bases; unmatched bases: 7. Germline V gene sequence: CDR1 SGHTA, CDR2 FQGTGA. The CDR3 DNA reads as TGTGCCAGCAGCTTACCGGGACTAGGGGGAACCGGGGAGCTGTTTTTT. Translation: CASSLPGLGGTGELFF.

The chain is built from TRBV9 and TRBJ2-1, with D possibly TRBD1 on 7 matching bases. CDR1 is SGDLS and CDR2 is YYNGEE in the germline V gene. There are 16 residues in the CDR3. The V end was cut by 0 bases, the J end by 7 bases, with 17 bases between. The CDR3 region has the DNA TGTGCCAGCAGCGTAGATCAGGGGGGTGGTTGGAATGAGCAGTTCTTC. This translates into CASSVDQGGGWNEQFF.

CDR3 nucleotides: TGCGCCAGCAGCTTGACAGGGGCGTATGGCTACACCTTC. This translates into CASSLTGAYGYTF. V usage is TRBV5-1 and J usage is TRBJ1-2, with 7 bases lining up with TRBD1. J lost 5 bases, V lost 1 base, and 2 bases had no gene match. Germline CDR1 is SGHRS and CDR2 is YFSETQ. The CDR3 length is 13 residues.

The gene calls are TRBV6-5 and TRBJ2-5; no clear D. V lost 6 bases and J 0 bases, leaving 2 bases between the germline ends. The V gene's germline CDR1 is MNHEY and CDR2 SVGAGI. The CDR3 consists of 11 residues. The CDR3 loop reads CASSDQETQYF. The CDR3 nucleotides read TGTGCCAGCAGCGACCAAGAGACCCAGTACTTC.

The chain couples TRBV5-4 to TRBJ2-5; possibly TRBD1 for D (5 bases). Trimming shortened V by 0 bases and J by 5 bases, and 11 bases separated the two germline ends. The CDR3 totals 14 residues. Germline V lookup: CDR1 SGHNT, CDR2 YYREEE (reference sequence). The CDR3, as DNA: TGTGCCAGCAGCTTGGTAGGGGTAGGGGAGACCCAGTACTTC. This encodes CASSLVGVGETQYF.

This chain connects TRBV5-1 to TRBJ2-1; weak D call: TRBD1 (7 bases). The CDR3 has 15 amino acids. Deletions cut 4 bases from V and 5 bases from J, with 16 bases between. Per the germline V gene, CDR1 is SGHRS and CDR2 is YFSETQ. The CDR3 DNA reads TGCGCCAGCAGCCTTGGCGGGACAGCCCACAATGAGCAGTTCTTC. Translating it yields CASSLGGTAHNEQFF.